This T cell receptor (beta chain) derives from a study of blood T cell repertoires in COVID-19. The protocol was immunoSEQ multiplex PCR, while the TCRdb copy is restricted to in-frame clones and leaves out a portion. The sample yields tens of thousands of clones, about four fifths seen once. V lost 6 bases, J lost 7 bases, and 5 bases stayed unmatched. The CDR3 has 13 residues. Germline CDR1 is SQVTM and CDR2 is ANQGSEA. The chain links TRBV29-1 to TRBJ2-2; TRBD1 agrees at 10 bases. This clonotype was obtained from a woman older than 75 with acute or convalescent COVID-19. Sequencing used peripheral blood. The CDR3: CSVDRGLSGELFF. The CDR3 nucleotides read TGCAGCGTCGACAGGGGGCTAAGCGGGGAGCTGTTTTTT.